This entry concerns a single TCR beta chain. It lacks a known antigen. Per-base quality was not reported, and no clone a single base away is much larger than it. These data come from a study of CD8 T cells in Susac syndrome (dated by TCRdb to between 2019 and 2020). Notes on the research overall: The study used repertoire sequencing to test whether antigen drove CD8+ T cell activation and differentiation in Susac syndrome. Clonality of the CD8+ T cell repertoire was compared between roughly 13 healthy donors, roughly 14 Susac syndrome patients and around 16 multiple sclerosis patients.

High-throughput TCR beta sequencing profiled peripheral blood CD8+ and CD4+ T cells from healthy donors, Susac syndrome patients and multiple sclerosis patients. The multiple sclerosis controls were treatment-naive patients who had stable or active relapsing-remitting disease and met the revised McDonald criteria. Bulk CD8+ and CD4+ T cells were purified magnetically by negative isolation, whereas CD8+ TEMRA cells were enriched by FACS. Blood was drawn into EDTA tubes, processed within 24 hours, and PBMCs were isolated by density gradient centrifugation. PBMCs destined for TCR sequencing were cryopreserved in liquid nitrogen and later thawed in a 37 °C water bath. The sorted or isolated CD4+, CD8+ and CD8+ TEMRA cells reached a purity of at least 90%. The CDR3 starts with the cysteine, ends with the phenylalanine, and has 15 residues. This entry keeps only the CDR3 DNA: 45 bases, framed from base 1. The CDR1 and CDR2 encoded by the germline V gene are MNHEY and SVGAGI. From V the trimming removes 2 bases and from J it removes 2 bases, while the gene matches leave 3 bases of the junction unaccounted for.

RNA was extracted using the RNeasy kit, and about 0.5 to 1 ug of the RNA was reverse transcribed with random hexamers. TCR beta CDR3 regions were amplified with the immunoSEQ multiplex PCR assay covering 54 Vbeta and 13 Jbeta segments. To correct PCR amplification bias, a synthetic template baseline was used for both primer optimization and computational correction. The study's own analysis went as follows. Reads were annotated to V, D and J genes according to IMGT and were analyzed with immunoSEQ Analyzer, with only productive sequences retained. Clonality was calculated as one minus the Shannon entropy normalized by log2 of the number of productive unique sequences. Public and private clones were assessed among the 100 most prevalent clones of each patient and control. Clones were defined as Susac-specific when absent from the healthy and MS cohorts, from fewer than 1,200 published viral clones and from other ImmuneACCESS disease sequences. TCRdb reran the public reads through fastp at Q25 and MiXCR, keeping productive beta chains. A single entry per CDR3 protein holds the most common genes and DNA from its merged rows. The V and J calls follow TCRdb's processing rather than the paper's. Counted in this sample were hundreds of thousands of distinct CDR3 sequences; 80% to 95% of them appeared once. Roughly 0.13% of the sample belongs to the ten largest clones.

Broader findings and caveats from the paper: The number of individuals in the TCR sequencing and HLA analysis was recognized as being relatively small.

What was sequenced was CD8+ T cells from PBMCs. The chain was built from TRBV6-5 and TRBJ2-5, with 9 bases in between that match TRBD1. The clonotype was recovered from a human donor with multiple sclerosis. The CDR3: CASSYLGTGQETQYF. The DNA sequence is TGTGCCAGCAGTTACCTAGGGACAGGGCAAGAGACCCAGTACTTC.